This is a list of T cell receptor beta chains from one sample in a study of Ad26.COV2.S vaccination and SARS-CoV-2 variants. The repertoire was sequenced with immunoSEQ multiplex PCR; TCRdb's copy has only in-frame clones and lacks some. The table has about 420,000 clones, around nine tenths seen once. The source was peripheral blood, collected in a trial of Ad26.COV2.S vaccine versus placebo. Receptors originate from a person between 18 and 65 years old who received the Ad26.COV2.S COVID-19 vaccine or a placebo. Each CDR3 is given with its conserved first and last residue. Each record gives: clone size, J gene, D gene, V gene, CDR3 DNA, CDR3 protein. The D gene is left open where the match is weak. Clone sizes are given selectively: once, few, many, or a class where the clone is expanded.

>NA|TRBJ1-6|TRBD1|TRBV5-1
TGCGCCAGCAGCTCGACAGGGCTGGATTCACCCCTCCACTTT
CASSSTGLDSPLHF
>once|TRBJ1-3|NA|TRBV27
TGTGCCAGCAGGCCGACGGGTGACTTTGGAAACACCATATATTTT
CASRPTGDFGNTIYF
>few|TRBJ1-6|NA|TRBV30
TGTGCCTGGAGGCCTCTAGCCACCAATTCACCCCTCCACTTT
CAWRPLATNSPLHF
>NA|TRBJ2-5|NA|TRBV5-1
TGCGCCAGCAGCCTCCAGACAGTACAAGAGACCCAGTACTTC
CASSLQTVQETQYF
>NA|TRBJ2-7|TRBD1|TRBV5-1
TGCGCCAGCAGCCGACCGGGGACAGCCTACGAGCAGTACTTC
CASSRPGTAYEQYF
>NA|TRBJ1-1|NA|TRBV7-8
TGTGCCAGCAGCTCCCCATTGTACAGGGAGAACACTGAAGCTTTCTTT
CASSSPLYRENTEAFF
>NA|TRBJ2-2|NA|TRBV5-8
TGTGCCAGCAGCTTGGAAGGTTCTAGCAGGGGGGAGCTGTTTTTT
CASSLEGSSRGELFF
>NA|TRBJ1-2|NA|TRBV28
TGTGCCAGCAGTTTATGGAGAACAGGGTCTAGTGGTGGCTACACCTTC
CASSLWRTGSSGGYTF
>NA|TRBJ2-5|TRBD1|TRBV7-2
TGTGCCAGCAGCTTAGTTTACAGGGGAGAGACCCAGTACTTC
CASSLVYRGETQYF
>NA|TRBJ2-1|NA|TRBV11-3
TGTGCCAGCAGCAACTTTTACAATGAGCAGTTCTTC
CASSNFYNEQFF
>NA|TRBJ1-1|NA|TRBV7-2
TGTGCCAGCAGCCCCGGGGGTCTGAACACTGAAGCTTTCTTT
CASSPGGLNTEAFF
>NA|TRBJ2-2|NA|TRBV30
TGTGCCTGGAGTGTAAAGGTCACCGGGGAGCTGTTTTTT
CAWSVKVTGELFF
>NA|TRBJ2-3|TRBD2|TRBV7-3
TGTGCCAGCAGCTCAAGCGGGAGCCCAGATACGCAGTATTTT
CASSSSGSPDTQYF
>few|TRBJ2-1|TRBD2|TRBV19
TGTGCCAGTAGTTGGACTAGCGGCCCCAGTGAGCAGTTCTTC
CASSWTSGPSEQFF
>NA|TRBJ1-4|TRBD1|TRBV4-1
TGCGCCAGCAGCCAAGAGGGACAGAGGAATGAAAAACTGTTTTTT
CASSQEGQRNEKLFF
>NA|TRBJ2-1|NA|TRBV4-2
TGTGCCAGCAGCCAGACAAACGGGGGTTTTGAGCAGTTCTTC
CASSQTNGGFEQFF
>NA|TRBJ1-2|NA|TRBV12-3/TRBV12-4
TGTGCCAGCAGTTCTCCAGGCCGCTATGGCTACACCTTC
CASSSPGRYGYTF
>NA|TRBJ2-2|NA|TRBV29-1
TGCAGCGTTGTAGGGGGGACCGGGGAGCTGTTTTTT
CSVVGGTGELFF
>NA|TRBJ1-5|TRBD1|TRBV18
TGTGCCAGCTCACTCTCGAGACAGGGGGGGAGTTGGAATCAGCCCCAGCATTTT
CASSLSRQGGSWNQPQHF
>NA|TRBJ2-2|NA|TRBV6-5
TGTGCCAGCAGTTACTCCTCTCACGCGAACACCGGGGAGCTGTTTTTT
CASSYSSHANTGELFF
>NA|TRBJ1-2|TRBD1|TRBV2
TGTGCCAGCAGCTCGGACAGGCGGCCGGTTAGGTATGGCTACACCTTC
CASSSDRRPVRYGYTF
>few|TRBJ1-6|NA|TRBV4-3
TGCGCCAGCAGCCAAGAAGTTCCCGGAGATAATTCACCCCTCCACTTT
CASSQEVPGDNSPLHF
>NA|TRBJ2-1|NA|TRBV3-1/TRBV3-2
TGTGCCAGCATGGGGGCCCCCTACAATGAGCAGTTCTTC
CASMGAPYNEQFF
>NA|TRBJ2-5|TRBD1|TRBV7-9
TGTGCCAGCAGCTTAGTTGAAGGGGGCCACGAGACCCAGTACTTC
CASSLVEGGHETQYF
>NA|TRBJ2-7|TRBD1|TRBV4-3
TGCGCCAGCAGCCAGGGAAAGGGGGCCCCCTACGAGCAGTACTTC
CASSQGKGAPYEQYF
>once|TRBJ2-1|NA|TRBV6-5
TGTGCCGCCCAAAGGGGGAAGCAGTTCTTC
CAAQRGKQFF
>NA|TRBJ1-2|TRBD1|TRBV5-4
TGTGCCAGCAGCCTAGGACAGGGATACTATGGCTACACCTTC
CASSLGQGYYGYTF
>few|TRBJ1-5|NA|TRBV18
TGTGCCAGCTCGCGCTGGGGGGTTGGGGGCCAGCCCCAGCATTTT
CASSRWGVGGQPQHF
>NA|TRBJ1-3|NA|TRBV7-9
TGTGCCAGCAGCTTAGCTGGAAACACCATATATTTT
CASSLAGNTIYF
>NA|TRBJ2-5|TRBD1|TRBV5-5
TGTGCCAGCAGCTTGGAAGGGACAGCGCAAGAGACCCAGTACTTC
CASSLEGTAQETQYF
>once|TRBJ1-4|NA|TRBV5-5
TGTGCCAGCAGCCCGGTAGTCAGATTTTCCGCAACTAATGAAAAACTGTTTTTT
CASSPVVRFSATNEKLFF
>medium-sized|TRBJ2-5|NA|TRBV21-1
TGTGCCAGCAGCAACGTGCAGGGACTAGCGGGGGGGCCAGAGGAGACCCAGTACTTC
CASSNVQGLAGGPEETQYF
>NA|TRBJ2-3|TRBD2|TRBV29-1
TGCAGCGTTGAAGGGCTAGCGGGGGGGCAAGATACGCAGTATTTT
CSVEGLAGGQDTQYF
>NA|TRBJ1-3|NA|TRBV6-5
TGTGCCAGCCATACAGAGACAGGAAACACCATATATTTT
CASHTETGNTIYF
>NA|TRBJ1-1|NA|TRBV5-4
TGTGCCAGCAGCGCCGCAGGGGTCATGAACACTGAAGCTTTCTTT
CASSAAGVMNTEAFF
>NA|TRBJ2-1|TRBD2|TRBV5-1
TGCGCCAGCAGTCCTACTAGCGGGGGCCCCTACAATGAGCAGTTCTTC
CASSPTSGGPYNEQFF
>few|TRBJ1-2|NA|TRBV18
TGTGCCAGCTCACCGGGCGGGGGCGCGACTGGCGGCTACACCTTC
CASSPGGGATGGYTF
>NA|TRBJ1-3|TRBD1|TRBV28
TGTGCCAGCAGTCTAACAGGGGAGACTGGAAACACCATATATTTT
CASSLTGETGNTIYF
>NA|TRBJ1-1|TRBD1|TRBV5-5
TGTGCCAGCAGCCCCAACCGACAGGGGGCGCGAACTGAAGCTTTCTTT
CASSPNRQGARTEAFF
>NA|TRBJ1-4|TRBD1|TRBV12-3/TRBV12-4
TGTGCCAGCAGTTATACCGGGACAGGGTTGCTGTTTTTT
CASSYTGTGLLFF
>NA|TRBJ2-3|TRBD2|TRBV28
TGTGCCAGCCACCCGGGGGGATTCACAGATACGCAGTATTTT
CASHPGGFTDTQYF
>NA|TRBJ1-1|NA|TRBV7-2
TGTGCCAGCAGCTTTAGGGCAGGGTTGAACACTGAAGCTTTCTTT
CASSFRAGLNTEAFF